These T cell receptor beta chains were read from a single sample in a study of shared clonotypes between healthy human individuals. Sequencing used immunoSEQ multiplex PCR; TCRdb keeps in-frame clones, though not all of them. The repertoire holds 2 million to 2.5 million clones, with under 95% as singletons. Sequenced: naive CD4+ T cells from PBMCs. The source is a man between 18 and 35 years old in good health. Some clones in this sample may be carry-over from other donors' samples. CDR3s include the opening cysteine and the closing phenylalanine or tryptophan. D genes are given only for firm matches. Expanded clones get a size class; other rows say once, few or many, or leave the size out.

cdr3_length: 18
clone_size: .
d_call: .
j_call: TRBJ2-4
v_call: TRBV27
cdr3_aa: CASSGPPNVVGAKNIQYF
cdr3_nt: TGTGCCAGCAGTGGACCCCCCAATGTCGTAGGGGCCAAAAACATTCAGTACTTC

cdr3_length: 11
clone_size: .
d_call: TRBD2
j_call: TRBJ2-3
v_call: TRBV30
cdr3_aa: CAWSERESQYF
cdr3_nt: TGTGCCTGGAGTGAGCGGGAGTCACAGTATTTT

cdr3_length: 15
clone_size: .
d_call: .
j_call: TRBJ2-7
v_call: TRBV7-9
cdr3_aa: CASSPRTVATYEQYF
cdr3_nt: TGTGCCAGCAGCCCTAGGACGGTGGCAACCTACGAGCAGTACTTC

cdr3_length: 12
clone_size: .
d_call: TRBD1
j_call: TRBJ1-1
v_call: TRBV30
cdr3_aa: CAWVAGGTEAFF
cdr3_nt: TGTGCCTGGGTGGCAGGGGGCACTGAAGCTTTCTTT

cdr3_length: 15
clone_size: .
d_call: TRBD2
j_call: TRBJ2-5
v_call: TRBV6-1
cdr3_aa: CASRGKRERDETQYF
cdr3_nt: TGTGCCAGTCGTGGCAAGCGGGAGAGGGATGAGACCCAGTACTTC

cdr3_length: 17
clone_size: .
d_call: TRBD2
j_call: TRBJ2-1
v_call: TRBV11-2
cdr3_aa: CASSLVRGGSSYNEQFF
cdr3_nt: TGTGCCAGCAGCTTAGTGCGCGGCGGGAGCTCCTACAATGAGCAGTTCTTC

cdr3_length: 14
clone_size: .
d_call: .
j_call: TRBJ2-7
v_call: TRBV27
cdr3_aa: CASSSGLRGYEQYF
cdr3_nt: TGTGCCAGCAGTTCAGGACTACGGGGGTACGAGCAGTACTTC

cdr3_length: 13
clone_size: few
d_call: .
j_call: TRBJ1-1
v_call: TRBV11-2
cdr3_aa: CASSWDSGTEAFF
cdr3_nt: TGTGCCAGCAGCTGGGACTCGGGGACTGAAGCTTTCTTT

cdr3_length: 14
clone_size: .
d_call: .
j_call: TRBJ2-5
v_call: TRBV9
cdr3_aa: CASSVVGGQETQYF
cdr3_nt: TGTGCCAGCAGCGTAGTAGGCGGCCAAGAGACCCAGTACTTC

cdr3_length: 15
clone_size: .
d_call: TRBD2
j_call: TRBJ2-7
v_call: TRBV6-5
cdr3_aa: CASSRGGLAPDEQYF
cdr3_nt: TGTGCCAGCAGCCGTGGCGGACTAGCACCCGACGAGCAGTACTTC

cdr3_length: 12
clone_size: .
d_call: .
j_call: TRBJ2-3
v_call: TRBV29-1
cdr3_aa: CSVDPSTDTQYF
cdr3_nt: TGCAGCGTTGACCCTAGCACAGATACGCAGTATTTT

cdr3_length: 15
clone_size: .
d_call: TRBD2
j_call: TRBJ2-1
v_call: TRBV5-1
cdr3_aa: CASSIAGATSAEQFF
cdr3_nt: TGCGCCAGCAGCATAGCGGGAGCAACCTCGGCGGAGCAGTTCTTC

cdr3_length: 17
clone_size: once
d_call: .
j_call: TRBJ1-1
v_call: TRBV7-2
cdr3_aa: CASSHSPAGDAASGAFF
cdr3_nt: TGTGCCAGCAGCCATTCCCCAGCTGGGGATGCAGCCTCGGGAGCTTTCTTT

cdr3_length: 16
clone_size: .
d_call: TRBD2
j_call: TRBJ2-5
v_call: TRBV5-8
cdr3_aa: CASSFGSTSGQETQYF
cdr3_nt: TGTGCCAGCAGCTTCGGGAGCACTAGCGGACAAGAGACCCAGTACTTC

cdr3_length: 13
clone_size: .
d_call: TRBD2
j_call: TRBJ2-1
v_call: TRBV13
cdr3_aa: CASGTSGSNEQFF
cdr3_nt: TGTGCCAGCGGGACTAGCGGGAGCAATGAGCAGTTCTTC

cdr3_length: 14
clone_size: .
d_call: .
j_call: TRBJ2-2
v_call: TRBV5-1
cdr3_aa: CASSSAQNTGELFF
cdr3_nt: TGCGCCAGCAGCTCTGCCCAAAACACCGGGGAGCTGTTTTTT

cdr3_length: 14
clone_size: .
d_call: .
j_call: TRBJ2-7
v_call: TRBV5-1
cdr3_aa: CASSLDAGSYEQYF
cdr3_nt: TGCGCCAGCAGCTTGGATGCGGGATCCTACGAGCAGTACTTC

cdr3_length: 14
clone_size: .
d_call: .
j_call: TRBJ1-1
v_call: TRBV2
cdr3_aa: CASSAGWWGTEAFF
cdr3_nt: TGTGCCAGCAGTGCAGGGTGGTGGGGAACTGAAGCTTTCTTT

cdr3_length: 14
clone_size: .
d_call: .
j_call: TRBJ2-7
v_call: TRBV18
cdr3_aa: CASSPTGTPYEQYF
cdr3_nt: TGTGCCAGCTCACCCACCGGGACCCCCTACGAGCAGTACTTC

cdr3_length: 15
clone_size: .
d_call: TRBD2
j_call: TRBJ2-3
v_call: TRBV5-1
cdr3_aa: CASSLFLADTDTQYF
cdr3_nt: TGCGCCAGCAGCTTGTTCCTAGCGGACACAGATACGCAGTATTTT

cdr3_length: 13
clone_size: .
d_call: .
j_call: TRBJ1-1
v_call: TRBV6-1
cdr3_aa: CASRSGPGLGAFF
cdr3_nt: TGTGCCAGCAGGTCCGGGCCCGGCCTTGGAGCTTTCTTT

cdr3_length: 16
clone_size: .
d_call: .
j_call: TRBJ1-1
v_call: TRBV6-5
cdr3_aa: CASSFRAGTTNTEAFF
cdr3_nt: TGTGCCAGCAGTTTTAGAGCCGGGACCACGAACACTGAAGCTTTCTTT

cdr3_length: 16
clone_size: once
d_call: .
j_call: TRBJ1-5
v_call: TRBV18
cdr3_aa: CASSANRKGGIQPQHF
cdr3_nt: TGTGCCAGCTCAGCAAATAGGAAAGGGGGTATCCAGCCCCAGCATTTT

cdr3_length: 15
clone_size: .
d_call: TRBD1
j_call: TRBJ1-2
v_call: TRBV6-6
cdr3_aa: CASSYTGQGDGGYTF
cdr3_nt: TGTGCCAGCAGTTACACGGGACAGGGGGACGGGGGCTACACCTTC

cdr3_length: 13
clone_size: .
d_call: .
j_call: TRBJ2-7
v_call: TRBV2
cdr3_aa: CASSARQYVEQYF
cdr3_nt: TGTGCCAGCAGCGCCAGACAGTACGTCGAGCAGTACTTC